This paragraph reports one T cell receptor (beta chain). CDR1 is SGHNT and CDR2 is YYREEE in the germline V gene (reference sequence). J lost 7 bases, V lost 0 bases, and 5 bases had no gene match. The CDR3 extends over 14 amino acids. This sample was taken from a study of cytomegalovirus exposure and HLA in healthy donors. Amplification used 60 Vbeta primers and 13 Jbeta primers. Clones were read by immunoSEQ multiplex PCR, and TCRdb kept only the in-frame ones, dropping some. Altogether about 180,000 clones are present, around 82% being singletons, with the ten largest covering approximately 2.5%. Those who donated were healthy bone marrow donors.

This TCR was recovered from a man aged 55 to 70 in good health and CMV-seronegative. Sequenced sample: PBMCs. J is TRBJ2-7 and V is TRBV5-4, with 9 bases matching TRBD2. For the CDR3, the DNA is TGTGCCAGCAGCTTGGGTAGCGGGAGAGAAGAGCAGTACTTC. Residues: CASSLGSGREEQYF. The variable domain in full, completed from reference TRBV5-4 and TRBJ2-7, reads ETGVTQSPTHLIKTRGQQVTLRCSSQSGHNTVSWYQQALGQGPQFIFQYYREEENGRGNFPPRFSGLQFPNYSSELNVNALELDDSALYLCASSLGSGREEQYFGPGTRLTVT.